This TCR beta chain was recovered during a study of regulatory T cells in long-lasting Graves disease. Regarding time point: newly diagnosed GD, antithyroid drugs for less than 3 months. PBMC RNA was the source of the TCR library. This clonotype was observed at least ten times. The CDR3 spans 12 residues. Germline V gives CDR1 SGDLS, CDR2 YYNGEE. The V and J ends lost 0 bases and 7 bases respectively, with 7 bases between them. Construction of the TCR beta libraries employed iRepertoire HTBI primers in conjunction with Arm-PCR of CDR3 regions. In the authors' methods: Sequenced samples collectively carried about 62 TRBV and around 15 TRBJ segments. In TCRdb, the multiplex PCR reads were re-called with MiXCR into one record per CDR3 protein. None of the V and J calls come from the authors' own analysis; TCRdb made them. Of roughly 400,000 distinct CDR3 sequences listed, roughly 15% are singletons. This same sample was also part of a study on T cells in Graves' hyperthyroidism and ophthalmopathy.

The clonotype was recovered from a woman between 35 and 50 years old with Graves disease. The V gene is TRBV9, the J gene TRBJ2-5; D unresolved. The sample here was peripheral blood mononuclear cells (PBMCs), taken at new diagnosis, from a patient treated with antithyroid drugs. CDR3 sequence (DNA): TGTGCCAGCAGCGTAGTTTCCGGGACCCAGTACTTC. Residues: CASSVVSGTQYF.